The clone carrying this T cell receptor (beta chain) showed up just a few times. Its antigen is not identified. This CDR3 has 16 amino acids. The ends lost 5 bases at V and 7 bases at J; junction bases unmatched: 13. The entry originates in a study of T cell repertoires in cytomegalovirus infection. Study information: Signatures in public TCR beta sequences pointed to both CMV infection and matching HLA type.

TCRdb re-derived calls from the reads in MiXCR, one entry per CDR3 protein. The data show about 190,000 distinct CDR3 sequences, with 25% to 30% seen just once and about 28% held by the top ten. General observations from the study: Dominating the ex vivo response were TCR beta clonotypes that were CMV-specific and HLA-C-restricted.

This chain links TRBV12-3 or TRBV12-4 with TRBJ1-4; 7 nucleotides align to TRBD1. This receptor was obtained from a human donor in good health (CMV status not recorded). Some clones in this sample may be carry-over from other donors' samples. The sample comprised PBMCs. CDR3 coding DNA: TGTGCCAGCAGTGACGCTCCCGACAGGGTGGGTGAAAAACTGTTTTTT. Protein product: CASSDAPDRVGEKLFF.